These 17 T cell receptor beta chains came from one sample sequenced in a study of CD8 T cells in ankylosing spondylitis. Via MiXCR, TCRdb re-called the 5' RACE reads, giving one row per CDR3 protein. The table lists fewer than 180,000 distinct CDR3 sequences, around 42% of them singletons. Sequencing was carried out using synovial fluid, either unsorted or a sorted T cell fraction (not recorded which). The receptors shown here come from a male donor with ankylosing spondylitis.

The chain couples TRBV27 to TRBJ2-3; 7 nucleotides match TRBD1. J lost 3 bases, V lost 7 bases, and 7 bases had no gene match. The CDR3 runs to 14 residues. Per germline, CDR1 MNHEY and CDR2 SMNVEV (reference sequence). The CDR3 bases are TGTGCCAGCATTCCCGGGGACAGAACAGATACGCAGTATTTT. Translation: CASIPGDRTDTQYF.

The table lists this clonotype with a few counts. In DNA, the CDR3 is TGTGCCAGCAGTGAAAGACTAGCGGGGGCCTACGAGCAGTACTTC. Encoded protein: CASSERLAGAYEQYF. The chain recombines TRBV6-1 with TRBJ2-7, with TRBD2 matching over 12 bases. Germline V gene lookup returns CDR1 MNHNS and CDR2 SASEGT. This CDR3 spans 15 amino acids. The V segment lost 2 bases and the J segment 2 bases; nucleotides outside the gene matches: 1.

This clonotype has more than one count but fewer than ten. The CDR3 loop is CASSFWGYGYTF. The CDR3 DNA follows: TGTGCCAGCAGCTTTTGGGGCTATGGCTACACCTTC. The J gene is TRBJ1-2, the V gene TRBV5-5; no reliable D call. Germline V gene lookup returns CDR1 SGHKS and CDR2 YYEKEE (reference sequence). Trimming stripped 2 bases from V and 4 bases from J, with 6 bases between. The CDR3 consists of 12 residues. Full variable domain (missing parts from reference TRBV5-5 and TRBJ1-2): DAGVTQSPTHLIKTRGQQVTLRCSPISGHKSVSWYQQVLGQGPQFIFQYYEKEERGRGNFPDRFSARQFPNYSSELNVNALLLGDSALYLCASSFWGYGYTFGSGTRLTVV.

This clonotype was seen more than once but under ten times. The genes are TRBV4-1 and TRBJ1-1, with D perhaps matching TRBD1 (5 bases). Per germline, CDR1 MGHRA and CDR2 YSYEKL. The length of the CDR3 is 15 residues. V lost 5 bases to trimming and J lost 0 bases, with 13 bases between them. The CDR3 sequence: CASSGVRGLNTEAFF. The CDR3 region has the DNA TGCGCCAGCAGCGGCGTGAGGGGACTGAACACTGAAGCTTTCTTT.

This clonotype was picked up a small number of times. Written as DNA, the CDR3 is TGCGCCAGCAGCCAGGGGACAGGGTTAGCGAACACTGAAGCTTTCTTT. This sequence encodes CASSQGTGLANTEAFF. This chain links TRBV4-3 with TRBJ1-1; the match to TRBD1 covers 9 bases. CDR3 length equals 16 residues. With V trimmed by 3 bases and J by 1 base, 6 bases remained unmatched. Germline values: CDR1 LGHNA, CDR2 YSLEER.

V gene TRBV27 combines with J gene TRBJ2-1, with D possibly being TRBD2 (5 bases). The V gene's germline CDR1 is MNHEY and CDR2 SMNVEV (reference sequence). CDR3 length equals 13 residues. V was cut by 4 bases and J by 9 bases, with 13 bases left in between. For the CDR3, the DNA is TGTGCCAGCAGTTCCTTAGGAGGAACTGAGCAGTTCTTC. It encodes CASSSLGGTEQFF.

The chain joins TRBV20-1 to TRBJ1-1, with D possibly TRBD1 on 6 matching bases. Trimming pared 2 bases from V and 4 bases from J, leaving 14 bases between. CDR3 length: 14 residues. Germline V gene data show CDR1 as DFQATT and CDR2 as SNEGSKA (reference sequence). CDR3 loop: CSARLEGVGTEAFF. DNA for the CDR3: TGCAGTGCTAGACTCGAGGGGGTAGGCACTGAAGCTTTCTTT.

Ten or more counts support this clonotype. The rearrangement links TRBV11-2 to TRBJ2-5, with D possibly TRBD2 on 6 matching bases. The V gene's germline CDR1 is SGHAT and CDR2 FQNNGV. The CDR3 covers 14 residues. V was pared by 6 bases and J by 4 bases, with 15 bases between. The CDR3 reads CASRGGLGLETQYF. In DNA, the CDR3 is TGTGCCAGCAGGGGAGGCCTTGGGTTAGAGACCCAGTACTTC.

This clonotype showed up just a few times. The V gene is TRBV12-3 or TRBV12-4, the J gene TRBJ1-4; TRBD1 is a possible D gene (5 bases). V was clipped by 4 bases and J by 5 bases, with 17 bases between them. The CDR3 has 16 amino acids. The CDR3 region has the DNA TGTGCCAGCAGTTCTGAACCGGGACGGGTGAATGAAAAACTGTTTTTT. Translated: CASSSEPGRVNEKLFF.

This clonotype was observed a few times. This chain links TRBV24-1 with TRBJ2-1; the match to TRBD2 covers 13 bases. CDR1 and CDR2 from the germline V gene are KGHDR and SFDVKD. The V and J ends lost 4 bases and 6 bases, in that order; junction bases with no gene match: 5. This CDR3 has 16 residues. The CDR3: CATSDSGTSGINEQFF. The CDR3 DNA sequence: TGTGCCACCAGTGACTCAGGGACTAGCGGGATCAATGAGCAGTTCTTC.

This clonotype was recorded many times. The chain is built from TRBV6-4 and TRBJ2-3; 12 nucleotides line up with TRBD1. The CDR3 runs to 15 residues. The germline V gene has CDR1 MRHNA and CDR2 SNTAGT. Germline trimming cut 6 bases from V and 4 bases from J; bases unmatched to any gene: 5. The CDR3 protein is CASSAGTGGADTQYF. CDR3 in DNA: TGTGCCAGCAGCGCCGGGACAGGGGGCGCAGATACGCAGTATTTT.

The rearrangement links TRBV28 to TRBJ1-6; D is possibly TRBD1 (5 bases). In germline, CDR1 is MDHEN, CDR2 SYDVKM. This CDR3 region has 14 residues. The V and J ends lost 2 bases and 8 bases respectively, with 10 bases between them. CDR3 nucleotide sequence: TGTGCCAGCAGTTTAGAGGGGTGGGATTCACCCCTCCACTTT. Its protein product is CASSLEGWDSPLHF.

The chain carries TRBV6-1 and TRBJ2-7, with 8 bases that match TRBD1. The CDR3 has 15 amino acids. Looked up from germline, CDR1 is MNHNS and CDR2 is SASEGT. V was clipped by 3 bases and J by 1 base; unmatched bases: 5. In nucleotides, the CDR3 is TGTGCCAGCAGTGAGGGGCAGGGGGCTTCCTACGAGCAGTACTTC. It encodes CASSEGQGASYEQYF.

The V call is TRBV7-9, the J call TRBJ2-5; D may be TRBD2 (5 bases). The V gene lost 5 bases and the J gene lost 2 bases, with 12 bases spanning the gap. CDR1 and CDR2 from the germline V gene are SEHNR and FQNEAQ (reference sequence). The CDR3 runs to 14 residues. In DNA, the CDR3 is TGTGCCAGCAGCCCCTCATTAGCGCAAGAGACCCAGTACTTC. Its translation: CASSPSLAQETQYF.

The J gene is TRBJ2-1, the V gene TRBV10-3; 7 positions match TRBD2. The CDR3 consists of 17 residues. Germline assignment: CDR1 ENHRY and CDR2 SYGVKD. Trimming cost V 2 bases and J 3 bases; bases outside gene matches: 10. Here the CDR3 DNA reads TGTGCCATCAGTGAGCCCGGAGCGGGGTACCTCTACAATGAGCAGTTCTTC. Residues: CAISEPGAGYLYNEQFF.

The chain carries TRBV28 and TRBJ2-5; D perhaps matches TRBD1 (6 bases). V was pared by 6 bases and J by 5 bases, with 22 bases between. The CDR3 loop spans 16 amino acids. CDR1 is MDHEN, CDR2 SYDVKM, per germline. Here the CDR3 DNA reads TGTGCCAGCAGAACCGCAGGGGCGAGGTGGTACGAGACCCAGTACTTC. It codes for CASRTAGARWYETQYF.

The chain uses TRBV9 and TRBJ2-7, with 10 bases identical to TRBD1. Germline-derived CDR1 and CDR2 are SGDLS and YYNGEE. The CDR3 covers 15 residues. Germline trimming cut 4 bases from V and 2 bases from J; bases unmatched to any gene: 6. This CDR3 is CASSPTGTGAYEQYF. The CDR3 DNA reads TGTGCCAGCAGCCCGACCGGGACAGGGGCCTACGAGCAGTACTTC.